The clone carrying this T cell receptor (beta chain) was recorded only once. CDR3 length equals 13 residues. Germline V gene data show CDR1 as LGHDT and CDR2 as YNNKEL (reference sequence). V dropped 0 bases and J dropped 5 bases, with 7 bases sitting between them. These data come from a study of CD8 T cells in Susac syndrome. An input of roughly 0.5 to 1 ug of RNA was subjected to reverse transcription using random hexamers. TCRdb re-called the immunoSEQ multiplex PCR reads through MiXCR, storing one row per CDR3 protein. The data contain 150,000 to 200,000 distinct CDR3 sequences, over 85% of them singletons.

Source material: CD4+ T cells from PBMCs. The sequence was obtained from a human donor in good health. J is TRBJ1-2 and V is TRBV3-1; D unclear. The CDR3 loop reads CASSQEISYGYTF. CDR3 bases: TGTGCCAGCAGCCAAGAGATCAGTTATGGCTACACCTTC. The full variable domain, in which reference TRBV3-1 and TRBJ1-2 provide the parts outside the CDR3, is DTAVSQTPKYLVTQMGNDKSIKCEQNLGHDTMYWYKQDSKKFLKIMFSYNNKELIINETVPNRFSPKSPDKAHLNLHINSLELGDSAVYFCASSQEISYGYTFGSGTRLTVV.